This T cell receptor (beta chain) was captured by sequencing in a study of T cell responses to AZD1222 COVID-19 vaccine. Study conclusions and caveats: Spike-specific TCR breadth and depth both grew after two AZD1222 doses.

Clones were read by immunoSEQ multiplex PCR, and TCRdb kept only the in-frame ones, dropping some. The sample holds about 120,000 clones, 75% to 90% seen once. V was pared by 0 bases and J by 9 bases, with 6 bases between. Germline V gene lookup returns CDR1 LGHNA and CDR2 YSLEER. The CDR3 has 12 residues. About this clone: Antigen specificity is unknown.

The TCR originated in an adult in good health. The sample consisted of peripheral blood, taken on day 0 of AZD1222 vaccination. The chain has TRBV4-3 and TRBJ1-5; D is uncertain. The CDR3 loop is CASSQDPPPQHF. DNA of the CDR3: TGCGCCAGCAGCCAAGATCCCCCGCCCCAGCATTTT.